These 14 T cell receptor beta chains share one sample of origin, sequenced in a study of response to subunit inactivated influenza vaccine. TCRdb re-analysed the RT-PCR reads in MiXCR, keeping a single row per CDR3 protein. The sample lists a few hundred thousand distinct CDR3 sequences, 12% occurring once. The source was non-naive T cells sorted from PBMCs, collected about 14 days before vaccination. The receptors shown here come from a man aged 50 or older who received an inactivated influenza vaccine.

This clonotype was seen more than once but under ten times. The chain carries TRBV5-1 and TRBJ2-1; 14 bases map to TRBD2. The length of the CDR3 is 18 residues. CDR1 is SGHRS and CDR2 is YFSETQ in the germline V gene. The CDR3 DNA reads as TGCAGCAGCAGCTTCGGGACTAGCGGGGGTAGCTCCTACAATGAGCAGTTCTTC. It yields the protein CSSSFGTSGGSSYNEQFF.

This clonotype showed up just a few times. The chain joins TRBV7-2 to TRBJ2-5; maybe TRBD1 (6 bases). The CDR3 contains 15 residues. Trimming took off 2 bases at V and 6 bases at J, with 16 bases between the two ends. The germline V gene has CDR1 SGHTA and CDR2 FQGNSA. CDR3 amino acids: CASSLNVFQGQTQYF. The CDR3 DNA reads as TGTGCCAGCAGCTTAAATGTCTTCCAGGGGCAGACCCAGTACTTC.

This clonotype was recorded a few times. The gene calls are TRBV4-2 and TRBJ2-5, with D maybe TRBD2 (5 bases). The germline CDR1 and CDR2 sequences are LGHNA and YNFKEQ. There are 15 residues in the CDR3. Trimming took off 5 bases at V and 2 bases at J, with 15 bases between the two ends. The CDR3 sequence: CASSSRGIPQETQYF. The CDR3 nucleotides are TGTGCCAGCAGCTCCAGAGGGATTCCTCAAGAGACCCAGTACTTC.

This clonotype was found a few times. This chain uses TRBV7-2 with TRBJ2-7; tentatively, D is TRBD1 (6 bases). Trimming shortened V by 4 bases and J by 3 bases, and 13 bases separated the two germline ends. CDR1 SGHTA and CDR2 FQGNSA come from the germline V gene. This CDR3 spans 14 amino acids. The CDR3 DNA follows: TGTGCCAGCAGCTCGACAGGTCTCTTCTACGAGCAGTACTTC. Its translation is CASSSTGLFYEQYF.

This clonotype was seen at least ten times. The rearrangement uses TRBV20-1 and TRBJ2-7; 7 bases fit TRBD2. The junction had 8 bases not matched to a gene; V was cut back by 4 bases and J by 2 bases. The CDR3 sequence is 14 residues long. CDR1 DFQATT and CDR2 SNEGSKA come from the germline V gene (reference sequence). The CDR3 sequence is CSAIIPGGTYEQYF. In nucleotides, the CDR3 is TGCAGTGCTATTATTCCGGGAGGCACCTACGAGCAGTACTTC.

This clonotype was counted between two and nine times. The genes are TRBV7-9 and TRBJ1-1; D uncertain. CDR1 and CDR2 (germline): SEHNR, FQNEAQ (reference sequence). The CDR3 contains 14 residues. V lost 4 bases and J lost 4, with 13 bases in between. The CDR3 loop reads CASSYEGLGTEAFF. The CDR3 DNA is TGTGCCAGCAGCTATGAGGGTTTAGGCACTGAAGCTTTCTTT.

The chain carries TRBV7-2 and TRBJ2-1; TRBD2 aligns across 8 bases. This CDR3 spans 16 amino acids. Germline V CDR1 and CDR2: SGHTA, FQGNSA. The J segment lost 7 bases and the V segment lost 0 bases, leaving 8 bases of the junction unmatched. The CDR3 sequence: CASSLAPGGGLNEQFF. CDR3 in DNA: TGTGCCAGCAGCTTAGCCCCCGGCGGGGGGTTGAATGAGCAGTTCTTC.

The chain recombines TRBV27 with TRBJ1-5; D perhaps matches TRBD1 (6 bases). The V end lost 4 bases, the J end lost 6 bases, and 13 bases lay between the germline ends. Germline CDR1 is MNHEY and CDR2 is SMNVEV (reference sequence). The length of the CDR3 is 14 residues. The CDR3 DNA is TGTGCCAGCAGTTCAAGCAGGGGCGGTCAGCCCCAGCATTTT. Translated: CASSSSRGGQPQHF.

This clonotype was counted at least ten times. The V call is TRBV9, the J call TRBJ2-1; D perhaps matches TRBD2 (7 bases). Deletions cut 2 bases from V and 1 base from J, with 10 bases between. The CDR3 contains 15 residues. Germline lookup yields CDR1 SGDLS and CDR2 YYNGEE. Here the CDR3 reads CASSVGGGSYNEQFF. CDR3 in DNA: TGTGCCAGCAGCGTGGGAGGGGGGTCCTACAATGAGCAGTTCTTC. Combining the CDR3 with reference TRBV9 and TRBJ2-1 gives the whole variable domain DSGVTQTPKHLITATGQRVTLRCSPRSGDLSVYWYQQSLDQGLQFLIQYYNGEERAKGNILERFSAQQFPDLHSELNLSSLELGDSALYFCASSVGGGSYNEQFFGPGTRLTVL.

The genes are TRBV10-3 and TRBJ1-6; 11 bases align to TRBD1. CDR1 is ENHRY and CDR2 is SYGVKD in the germline V gene. V was clipped by 10 bases and J by 7 bases; unmatched bases: 3. The CDR3 loop spans 13 amino acids. This CDR3 is CATGDRGNSPLHF. In DNA form, the CDR3 reads TGTGCCACCGGGGACAGGGGGAATTCACCCCTCCACTTT.

The V and J genes are TRBV20-1 and TRBJ2-1, with a possible D match to TRBD1 (5 bases). The CDR3 extends over 14 amino acids. V lost 6 bases and J 6 bases, leaving 18 bases between the germline ends. Germline V CDR1 and CDR2: DFQATT, SNEGSKA (reference sequence). In nucleotides, the CDR3 is TGCAGTGCACCGGTGGGGCACATTCGCAATGAGCAGTTCTTC. This translates into CSAPVGHIRNEQFF.

This clonotype was seen ten or more times. This chain connects TRBV4-2 to TRBJ1-2; no firm D call. The germline CDR1 and CDR2 sequences are LGHNA and YNFKEQ. The CDR3 spans 13 residues. Trimming removed 4 bases at V and 8 bases at J, with 14 bases between. The CDR3 nucleotides read TGTGCCAGCAGCCCTAGAGGGATGGACGGCTACACCTTC. This translates into CASSPRGMDGYTF.

This clonotype was counted ten times or more. The chain uses TRBV24-1 and TRBJ2-1, with D tentatively TRBD1 or TRBD2 (6 bases each). Germline loops: CDR1 KGHDR, CDR2 SFDVKD. The length of the CDR3 is 15 residues. Trimming left V 0 bases short and J 8 bases short, with 13 bases between. CDR3 protein: CATSDLGGRAYEQFF. The CDR3 bases are TGTGCCACCAGTGATTTGGGGGGGCGGGCATATGAGCAGTTCTTC.

In the case of this clonotype: A read error may be the cause here, since a much bigger clone is one base away. The CDR3 loop is CASSETGVTGELFF. CDR3 sequence (DNA): TGTGCCAGCAGCGAGACAGGGGTCACCGGGGAGCTGTTTTTT. The chain uses TRBV7-8 and TRBJ2-2; TRBD1 matches at 8 bases. The junction had 3 bases not matched to a gene; V was cut back by 5 bases and J by 4 bases. From germline, CDR1 is SGHVS and CDR2 FQNEAQ. The CDR3 loop spans 14 amino acids.